Presented here are 11 T cell receptor beta chains from one specimen sequenced in a study of cytomegalovirus exposure and HLA in healthy donors. This PCR relied on a set of 60 Vbeta primers and 13 Jbeta primers. Method: immunoSEQ multiplex PCR; TCRdb's copy keeps in-frame clones and lacks some. The sample consists of approximately 160,000 clones, 68% of them appearing once. Sequenced input: PBMCs. These receptors all come from a man in his fifties or sixties in good health and CMV-seronegative.

The CDR3 sequence: CASSAGTGGTEAFF. Written as DNA, the CDR3 is TGCGCCAGCAGCGCCGGGACAGGGGGCACTGAAGCTTTCTTT. The chain links TRBV5-1 to TRBJ1-1, with 11 bases lining up with TRBD1. Unmatched junction bases numbered 3, after V lost 4 bases and J lost 4 bases. The CDR3 has 14 residues. CDR1 SGHRS and CDR2 YFSETQ come from the germline V gene.

The sample holds one count of this clone. The V call is TRBV5-1, the J call TRBJ2-2, with a tentative D call TRBD2 (6 bases). The germline V and J ends were trimmed by 1 base and 1 base, with 11 bases remaining between them. Germline CDR1 and CDR2: SGHRS and YFSETQ. The CDR3 consists of 16 residues. In DNA form, the CDR3 reads TGCGCCAGCAGCTTGTTGGCGCGGGGGAACACCGGGGAGCTGTTTTTT. This sequence encodes CASSLLARGNTGELFF.

The V gene is TRBV18, the J gene TRBJ1-5; TRBD1 matches 9 bases. V trimming: 3 bases; J trimming: 0 bases; junction bases outside the gene matches: 6. The CDR3 extends over 17 amino acids. CDR1 is KGHSH, CDR2 LQKENI, per germline. The DNA of the CDR3 is TGTGCCAGCTCACCCGAGACAGGGGGAAATAGCAATCAGCCCCAGCATTTT. This gives the protein CASSPETGGNSNQPQHF.

The chain uses TRBV28 and TRBJ1-2, with TRBD1 matching 8 bases. Germline values: CDR1 MDHEN, CDR2 SYDVKM. Trimming at V came to 6 bases and at J to 5 bases, leaving 11 bases not matched to a gene. This CDR3 region has 15 residues. The CDR3 protein is CASSLEAGGGYGYTF. In nucleotides, the CDR3 is TGTGCCAGCAGCTTGGAGGCAGGGGGCGGTTATGGCTACACCTTC.

This clone was found a few times. V and J are TRBV6-1 and TRBJ2-5; 7 bases match TRBD1. Germline V gene lookup returns CDR1 MNHNS and CDR2 SASEGT. V trimming: 3 bases; J trimming: 4 bases; junction bases outside the gene matches: 8. CDR3 length: 15 amino acids. CDR3 in amino acids: CASSEAQGEGETQYF. DNA of the CDR3: TGTGCCAGCAGTGAGGCGCAGGGGGAAGGAGAGACCCAGTACTTC.

The chain has TRBV29-1 and TRBJ1-1; D not resolved. The CDR3 has 13 amino acids. CDR1 is SQVTM, CDR2 ANQGSEA, per germline. V dropped 3 bases and J dropped 2 bases, with 10 bases sitting between them. The CDR3 protein is CSVDRHGNTEAFF. As DNA, the CDR3 is TGCAGCGTTGACCGACACGGCAACACTGAAGCTTTCTTT.

V and J are TRBV5-6 and TRBJ2-5; 9 bases fit TRBD1. CDR1 and CDR2 from the germline V gene are SGHDT and YYEEEE. After removal of 4 bases from V and 5 bases from J, the junction contained 9 bases not matched to a gene. This CDR3 has 15 amino acids. The CDR3 reads CASSRPGTGHETQYF. The CDR3 nucleotides are TGTGCCAGCAGCCGCCCCGGGACAGGGCACGAGACCCAGTACTTC. Combining the CDR3 with reference TRBV5-6 and TRBJ2-5 gives the whole variable domain DAGVTQSPTHLIKTRGQQVTLRCSPKSGHDTVSWYQQALGQGPQFIFQYYEEEERQRGNFPDRFSGHQFPNYSSELNVNALLLGDSALYLCASSRPGTGHETQYFGPGTRLLVL.

The chain employs TRBV11-2 and TRBJ2-7; 11 nucleotides match TRBD2. CDR3 size: 18 residues. The V gene end was trimmed by 5 bases and the J gene end by 6 bases; junction bases not matched to a gene: 18. The germline gives CDR1 SGHAT, CDR2 FQNNGV. As DNA, the CDR3 is TGTGCCAGCAGCCTCGGCGCTAGCGGGGGGAAAATCTCGGCCGAGCAGTACTTC. Translating it yields CASSLGASGGKISAEQYF.

This clone has more than one count but fewer than ten. In DNA form, the CDR3 reads TGTGCCAGCAGCCAAGCTGTAGAAGTCGAGCAGTACTTC. As protein: CASSQAVEVEQYF. This chain connects TRBV4-2 to TRBJ2-7, with D unresolved. CDR3 length: 13 amino acids. V lost 1 base and J 6 bases, leaving 10 bases between the germline ends. CDR1 LGHNA and CDR2 YNFKEQ come from the germline V gene.

This clone was recorded a few times. The gene calls are TRBV19 and TRBJ2-2; 12 positions match TRBD1. The CDR3 has 15 residues. V was pared by 5 bases and J by 4 bases, with 2 bases of the junction left unmatched. Per germline, CDR1 LNHDA and CDR2 SQIVND (reference sequence). The CDR3 sequence: CASSGTGGFTGELFF. CDR3 nucleotides: TGTGCCAGTAGTGGGACAGGGGGCTTCACCGGGGAGCTGTTTTTT.

V is TRBV9 and J is TRBJ1-2; D possibly corresponds to TRBD1 (5 bases). This CDR3 is built from 16 residues. Germline values: CDR1 SGDLS, CDR2 YYNGEE. Trimming stripped 4 bases from V and 4 bases from J, with 20 bases between. In DNA, the CDR3 is TGTGCCAGCAGCATCCCACCGGAGGGACCAGTCTATGGCTACACCTTC. Protein sequence: CASSIPPEGPVYGYTF. The complete variable domain, with remaining parts taken from reference TRBV9 and TRBJ1-2, reads DSGVTQTPKHLITATGQRVTLRCSPRSGDLSVYWYQQSLDQGLQFLIQYYNGEERAKGNILERFSAQQFPDLHSELNLSSLELGDSALYFCASSIPPEGPVYGYTFGSGTRLTVV.